The following is a T cell receptor beta chain sequence with its context. Its antigen is undetermined. Naive cells were sorted as CD45RO-, CCR7+, CD27+ and CD95-. The data were obtained in a study of CXCR3-negative and CXCR3-positive naive CD8 T cells. Whole-study findings and limits: PBMCs showed partially decreased CXCR3 expression after cryopreservation, and most assays used fresh PBMCs. Naive cells positive for CXCR3 carried more hydrophobic TRB CDR3s than CXCR3-negative ones.

Preparation of TRB cDNA libraries relied on 5' RACE carrying UMI labels. TCRdb re-called the 5' RACE reads; every CDR3 protein appears as one record, without DNA. The record lists some 140,000 distinct CDR3 sequences, of which the ten most abundant hold about 0.48%. The CDR3 length is 14 residues. The germline V gene has CDR1 MDHEN and CDR2 SYDVKM. The specimen sequenced was naive CXCR3+ CD8+ T cells from blood. Described subset: CD45RO-CCR7+CD27+CD95- naive CD8+ T cells expressing CXCR3 (TNR3+). The source of this sequence is a human donor in good health. Some clones in this sample may be carry-over from other donors' samples. The J gene is TRBJ1-1, the V gene TRBV28; without DNA, the TCRdb call of TRBD1 cannot be checked. The chain's CDR3 is CASSLDPLNTEAFF.